These 30 T cell receptor beta chains came from one sample sequenced in a study of T-cell memory formation after mild COVID-19. Each CDR3 protein gets one entry after TCRdb re-called the 5' RACE reads with MiXCR. The sample carries approximately 240,000 distinct CDR3 sequences, around 17% recorded once. Sequencing used PBMCs or a T cell subset sorted from them (not recorded which). The receptors derive from a man aged 18 to 30 who had mild COVID-19 (a few samples of this study predate the infection). Cell type and time point are not known.

The chain recombines TRBV2 with TRBJ1-2; D not certain. The V gene lost 9 bases and the J gene lost 4 bases, with 9 bases spanning the gap. Germline loops: CDR1 SNHLY, CDR2 FYNNEI. This CDR3 is built from 11 residues. This chain's CDR3 is CASHGPYGYTF. The CDR3, as DNA: TGTGCCAGTCATGGACCCTATGGCTACACCTTC.

This rearrangement joins TRBV5-1 to TRBJ1-6, with D possibly matching TRBD1 (6 bases). V lost 2 bases to trimming and J lost 8 bases, with 11 bases between them. The CDR3 covers 14 residues. The germline CDR1 and CDR2 sequences are SGHRS and YFSETQ. The CDR3 spells CASSLQGRDSPLHF. The CDR3, as DNA: TGCGCCAGCAGCTTACAGGGAAGAGATTCACCCCTCCACTTT.

The chain has TRBV5-1 and TRBJ2-1; tentative D call: TRBD1 (7 bases). Trimming left V 0 bases short and J 1 base short, with 11 bases between. This CDR3 comprises 16 residues. Germline V gene data show CDR1 as SGHRS and CDR2 as YFSETQ. This chain's CDR3 is CASSLDQGGSYNEQFF. The CDR3 nucleotides read TGCGCCAGCAGCTTGGATCAGGGGGGATCCTACAATGAGCAGTTCTTC.

A few counts support this clonotype. V usage is TRBV19 and J usage is TRBJ1-1; 9 bases are shared with TRBD1. Germline trimming cut 8 bases from V and 5 bases from J; bases unmatched to any gene: 6. The CDR3 runs to 13 residues. Germline CDR1 and CDR2: LNHDA and SQIVND (reference sequence). DNA for the CDR3: TGTGCCAGTGCCACAGGGGGCCGGACTGAAGCTTTCTTT. Translating it yields CASATGGRTEAFF.

This clonotype was counted a few times. The rearrangement links TRBV29-1 to TRBJ2-7; 7 bases line up with TRBD1. V was clipped by 7 bases and J by 3 bases; unmatched bases: 3. The CDR3 is made up of 11 amino acids. Germline assignment: CDR1 SQVTM and CDR2 ANQGSEA. The CDR3 protein is CSGGQDYEQYF. Written as DNA, the CDR3 is TGCAGCGGTGGACAGGACTACGAGCAGTACTTC.

Written as DNA, the CDR3 is TGCGCCAGCAGCTGGGGACAGGGAAGCGCGTACACTGAAGCTTTCTTT. This gives the protein CASSWGQGSAYTEAFF. The V and J genes are TRBV5-1 and TRBJ1-1, with 9 bases aligning to TRBD1. V was clipped by 3 bases and J by 3 bases; unmatched bases: 9. This CDR3 spans 16 amino acids. Germline-derived CDR1 and CDR2 are SGHRS and YFSETQ.

In this sample, this clonotype turned up many times. The chain combines TRBV5-1 with TRBJ2-2; 12 positions match TRBD2. The V gene end was trimmed by 4 bases and the J gene end by 3 bases; junction bases not matched to a gene: 7. The V gene's germline CDR1 is SGHRS and CDR2 YFSETQ. The CDR3 is made up of 17 amino acids. CDR3 nucleotide sequence: TGCGCCAGCAGCCGACAGACTAGCGGGGGAGACACCGGGGAGCTGTTTTTT. It encodes CASSRQTSGGDTGELFF.

The rearrangement joins TRBV7-9 to TRBJ2-7; D is possibly TRBD1 (5 bases). Trimming shortened V by 4 bases and J by 1 base, and 17 bases separated the two germline ends. Per germline, CDR1 SEHNR and CDR2 FQNEAQ (reference sequence). This CDR3 is built from 16 residues. CDR3 sequence reads: CASSSYGAGVSYEQYF. CDR3 coding DNA: TGTGCCAGCAGCTCATATGGGGCAGGTGTATCCTACGAGCAGTACTTC.

This clonotype has more than one count but fewer than ten. The chain recombines TRBV10-3 with TRBJ2-1, with TRBD2 matching 12 bases. CDR1 and CDR2 (germline): ENHRY, SYGVKD. This CDR3 is built from 16 residues. V lost 7 bases to trimming and J lost 2 bases; unmatched junction nucleotides: 6. The CDR3 is CAITGLAGQTYNEQFF. The DNA of the CDR3 is TGTGCCATCACTGGACTAGCGGGGCAAACCTACAATGAGCAGTTCTTC.

This clonotype came up a few times. CDR3 nucleotides: TGTGCCAGCAGCCCAGAGACAGGGGCCATGAACACTGAAGCTTTCTTT. This sequence encodes CASSPETGAMNTEAFF. V usage is TRBV7-9 and J usage is TRBJ1-1; 8 bases line up with TRBD1. In germline, CDR1 is SEHNR, CDR2 FQNEAQ (reference sequence). V shed 5 bases, J shed 0 bases, and the junction held 8 bases outside the gene matches. The CDR3 has 16 residues.

The CDR3 sequence is CASLLGGELVDTQYF. DNA of the CDR3: TGTGCCAGCCTCCTAGGCGGGGAACTGGTAGATACGCAGTATTTT. The chain has TRBV7-9 and TRBJ2-3; D possibly corresponds to TRBD2 (6 bases). V was pared by 8 bases and J by 5 bases, with 20 bases between. This CDR3 contains 15 residues. CDR1 is SEHNR and CDR2 is FQNEAQ in the germline V gene (reference sequence).

This clonotype was found a few times. The V and J genes are TRBV7-2 and TRBJ1-5; TRBD1 matches 7 bases. The CDR3 contains 15 residues. The J segment lost 6 bases and the V segment lost 3 bases, leaving 8 bases of the junction unmatched. Germline CDR1 reads SGHTA; CDR2 reads FQGNSA. The CDR3 reads CASSFSTTGVQPQHF. The CDR3 DNA reads TGTGCCAGCAGCTTCTCGACAACAGGGGTTCAGCCCCAGCATTTT. The full variable domain, with the rest looked up from reference TRBV7-2 and TRBJ1-5, is GAGVSQSPSNKVTEKGKDVELRCDPISGHTALYWYRQSLGQGLEFLIYFQGNSAPDKSGLPSDRFSAERTGGSVSTLTIQRTQQEDSAVYLCASSFSTTGVQPQHFGDGTRLSIL.

The J gene is TRBJ1-6, the V gene TRBV7-9; unclear D gene. V dropped 4 bases and J dropped 0 bases, with 4 bases sitting between them. The CDR3 spans 14 residues. The germline V gene encodes CDR1 SEHNR and CDR2 FQNEAQ (reference sequence). The CDR3 DNA reads as TGTGCCAGCAGCTCGGCCTCCTATAATTCACCCCTCCACTTT. It specifies CASSSASYNSPLHF.

The rearrangement links TRBV10-2 to TRBJ2-4, with D perhaps assigned TRBD1 or TRBD2 (6 bases each). CDR1 and CDR2 (germline): WSHSY, SAAADI. V lost 10 bases and J 5 bases, leaving 15 bases between the germline ends. The CDR3 totals 13 residues. The CDR3 loop reads CATQMGGENIQYF. As DNA, the CDR3 is TGCGCCACCCAGATGGGGGGCGAAAACATTCAGTACTTC.

In its sample, this clonotype was seen a few times. V gene TRBV11-2 combines with J gene TRBJ1-4; D remains unclear. This CDR3 has 14 amino acids. The V gene lost 5 bases and the J gene lost 8 bases, with 15 bases spanning the gap. Germline-derived CDR1 and CDR2 are SGHAT and FQNNGV. In DNA form, the CDR3 reads TGTGCCAGCAGCCCCAAGGCAGGAGGGGAAAAACTGTTTTTT. Its translation is CASSPKAGGEKLFF. Together with reference TRBV11-2 and TRBJ1-4, the CDR3 gives the full variable domain: EAGVAQSPRYKIIEKRQSVAFWCNPISGHATLYWYQQILGQGPKLLIQFQNNGVVDDSQLPKDRFSAERLKGVDSTLKIQPAKLEDSAVYLCASSPKAGGEKLFFGSGTQLSVL.

The chain links TRBV4-2 to TRBJ2-5; 9 bases line up with TRBD2. After removal of 0 bases from V and 3 bases from J, the junction contained 2 bases not matched to a gene. Per germline, CDR1 LGHNA and CDR2 YNFKEQ. CDR3 length equals 15 residues. CDR3 in DNA: TGTGCCAGCAGCCAAGAGGCTAGCGGGGAAGAGACCCAGTACTTC. Protein product: CASSQEASGEETQYF.

This clonotype was seen a handful of times. V gene TRBV7-9 combines with J gene TRBJ2-7; D gene ambiguous. V gave up 6 bases and J gave up 0 bases, with 3 bases separating them. CDR1 SEHNR and CDR2 FQNEAQ come from the germline V gene (reference sequence). The CDR3 sequence is 11 residues long. The CDR3 protein is CASSNSYEQYF. CDR3 in DNA: TGTGCCAGCAGTAACTCCTACGAGCAGTACTTC.

The table lists this clonotype with many counts. V and J are TRBV6-5 and TRBJ1-6; 7 bases agree with TRBD1. From germline, CDR1 is MNHEY and CDR2 SVGAGI. The CDR3 loop spans 13 amino acids. Unmatched junction bases numbered 1, after V lost 5 bases and J lost 6 bases. CDR3 in DNA: TGTGCCAGCAGTCGACAGGGTAATTCACCCCTCCACTTT. It encodes CASSRQGNSPLHF.

At least ten counts were recorded for this clonotype. This rearrangement joins TRBV20-1 to TRBJ2-5; no clear D gene. Per germline, CDR1 DFQATT and CDR2 SNEGSKA (reference sequence). With 3 bases removed from V and 1 base from J, the gap between germline ends came to 9 bases. This CDR3 region has 13 residues. CDR3 loop: CSASGNTQETQYF. DNA of the CDR3: TGCAGTGCTAGTGGGAACACCCAAGAGACCCAGTACTTC.

This chain links TRBV4-2 with TRBJ2-7; possibly TRBD2 for D (5 bases). This CDR3 region has 11 residues. Germline-derived CDR1 and CDR2 are LGHNA and YNFKEQ. V gave up 9 bases and J gave up 6 bases, with 12 bases separating them. The CDR3 loop is CASGREGEQYF. DNA for the CDR3: TGTGCCAGTGGACGCGAGGGCGAGCAGTACTTC.

The chain combines TRBV7-2 with TRBJ1-1, with 9 bases lining up with TRBD1. This CDR3 comprises 14 residues. Germline-derived CDR1 and CDR2 are SGHTA and FQGNSA. The trim removed 4 bases at V and 4 bases at J, leaving 4 bases unmatched. CDR3 nucleotides: TGTGCCAGCAGCTCAACGGGACAGGGCACTGAAGCTTTCTTT. Translated: CASSSTGQGTEAFF.

This clonotype has a single count. This chain connects TRBV5-1 to TRBJ1-1, with D unresolved. The CDR3 spans 13 residues. V lost 4 bases and J lost 4, with 11 bases in between. CDR1 is SGHRS, CDR2 YFSETQ, per germline. The CDR3 nucleotides read TGCGCCAGCAGCATGCTCAAGGGCACTGAAGCTTTCTTT. This encodes CASSMLKGTEAFF.

The CDR3 loop reads CASTLDPGDVYNEQFF. The DNA of the CDR3 is TGTGCCAGCACCCTTGACCCAGGGGACGTCTACAATGAGCAGTTCTTC. The J gene is TRBJ2-1, the V gene TRBV9; D perhaps matches TRBD1 (6 bases). The CDR3 consists of 16 residues. V shed 6 bases and J shed 3 bases, with 19 bases lying between them. CDR1 SGDLS and CDR2 YYNGEE come from the germline V gene.

This rearrangement joins TRBV2 to TRBJ1-3; D ambiguous. Trimming left V 5 bases short and J 4 bases short, with 9 bases between. The CDR3 totals 13 residues. Germline CDR1 reads SNHLY; CDR2 reads FYNNEI. CDR3 in amino acids: CASSWTRGNTIYF. The CDR3 nucleotides are TGTGCCAGCAGTTGGACGAGGGGAAACACCATATATTTT.

This clonotype was picked up a small number of times. The chain couples TRBV2 to TRBJ1-1, with no clear D. The CDR3 is made up of 13 amino acids. Germline CDR1 and CDR2: SNHLY and FYNNEI. V dropped 5 bases and J dropped 1 base, with 8 bases sitting between them. CDR3 sequence: CASSPEKNTEAFF. In nucleotides, the CDR3 is TGTGCCAGCAGTCCCGAGAAGAACACTGAAGCTTTCTTT.

This clonotype was picked up a small number of times. V is TRBV5-5 and J is TRBJ2-5; a weak D match, TRBD1 (6 bases). This CDR3 contains 15 residues. The V and J ends lost 2 bases and 4 bases respectively, with 15 bases between them. The V gene's germline CDR1 is SGHKS and CDR2 YYEKEE (reference sequence). CDR3 sequence (DNA): TGTGCCAGCAGCTTATCAGGGGTAGCAAGAGAGACCCAGTACTTC. This encodes CASSLSGVARETQYF.

The V gene is TRBV12-3 or TRBV12-4, the J gene TRBJ2-1, with D tentatively TRBD1 or TRBD2 (5 bases each). There are 13 residues in the CDR3. The ends were cut back, 10 bases at V and 5 bases at J, with 15 bases in the middle. The CDR3 protein is CANQDGDHNEQFF. The CDR3 DNA follows: TGTGCCAACCAGGACGGGGACCACAATGAGCAGTTCTTC.

This clonotype has only a few counts. The rearrangement links TRBV12-3 or TRBV12-4 to TRBJ1-2; D possibly corresponds to TRBD1 (5 bases). CDR3 size: 12 residues. V was shortened by 7 bases and J by 8 bases, with 14 bases between the two germline ends. Here the CDR3 DNA reads TGTGCCAGCAATTTCCAGGGAGGCGGCTACACCTTC. This codes for CASNFQGGGYTF.

This clonotype was found a few times. The V gene is TRBV7-2, the J gene TRBJ2-3; D gene ambiguous. The CDR3 is 14 residues long. V lost 6 bases to trimming and J lost 2 bases, with 12 bases between them. Germline assignment: CDR1 SGHTA and CDR2 FQGNSA. CDR3 loop: CASRIRAVTDTQYF. The CDR3 DNA sequence: TGTGCCAGCAGGATACGGGCCGTCACAGATACGCAGTATTTT.

The chain couples TRBV7-2 to TRBJ2-5; 10 bases are shared with TRBD1. The CDR3 loop spans 15 amino acids. The trim removed 5 bases at V and 5 bases at J, leaving 8 bases unmatched. CDR1 and CDR2 from the germline V gene are SGHTA and FQGNSA. The CDR3 is CASSEGQGGWETQYF. CDR3 nucleotides: TGTGCCAGCAGCGAAGGACAGGGGGGATGGGAGACCCAGTACTTC.